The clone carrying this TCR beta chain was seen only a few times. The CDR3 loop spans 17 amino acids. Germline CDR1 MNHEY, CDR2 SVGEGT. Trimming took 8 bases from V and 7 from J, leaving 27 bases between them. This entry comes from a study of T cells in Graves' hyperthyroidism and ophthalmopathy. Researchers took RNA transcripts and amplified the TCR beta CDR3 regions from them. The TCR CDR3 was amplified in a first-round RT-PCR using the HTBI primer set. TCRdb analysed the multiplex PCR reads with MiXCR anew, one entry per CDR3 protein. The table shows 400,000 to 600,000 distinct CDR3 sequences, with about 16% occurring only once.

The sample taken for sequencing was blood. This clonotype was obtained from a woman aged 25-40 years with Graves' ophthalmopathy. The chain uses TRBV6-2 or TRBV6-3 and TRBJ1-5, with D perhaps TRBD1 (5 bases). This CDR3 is CASAAVWPGSARQPQHF. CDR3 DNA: TGTGCCAGCGCGGCAGTCTGGCCAGGGTCAGCCCGGCAGCCCCAGCATTTT.